This TCR beta chain was sequenced for a study of blood T cell repertoires in COVID-19. Only in-frame clones appear in the TCRdb table, and some are missing; sequencing was by immunoSEQ multiplex PCR. The table lists hundreds of thousands of clones, 80% of them singletons, with over 7% in the top ten. CDR1 and CDR2 (germline): SGHKS, YYEKEE (reference sequence). V dropped 0 bases and J dropped 7 bases, with 14 bases sitting between them. This CDR3 is 15 amino acids long. Sequencing was carried out using PBMCs or T cells enriched from blood (not recorded which). The clonotype comes from a woman aged 40-49 years with acute COVID-19. The chain is built from TRBV5-5 and TRBJ1-5; D might be TRBD1 (6 bases). This CDR3 reads CASSLGTTGNQPQHF. The CDR3 DNA sequence: TGTGCCAGCAGCTTGGGTACAACAGGGAACCAGCCCCAGCATTTT.